The sample holds many counts of the clone carrying this TCR beta chain. Through Arm-PCR of CDR3 regions and iRepertoire HTBI primers, TCR beta libraries were built. TCRdb redid the calling of the multiplex PCR reads with MiXCR, one entry per CDR3 protein. The table shows hundreds of thousands of distinct CDR3 sequences, with around 30% occurring only once. The entry originates in a study of regulatory T cells in long-lasting Graves disease. J was trimmed by 5 bases and V by 7 bases; bases with no gene match: 12. Germline CDR1 MNHNS, CDR2 SASEGT. The CDR3 covers 15 residues. Time point noted: persistent/refractory GD, antithyroid drugs over 5 years with positive TRAb. Researchers made the TCR library from RNA that was extracted from PBMCs.

This material consisted of peripheral blood mononuclear cells (PBMCs), taken when the disease was refractory, from a patient treated with antithyroid drugs. The rearrangement links TRBV6-1 to TRBJ1-1, with 8 bases lining up with TRBD1. This clonotype was obtained from a female donor with Graves disease. The chain's CDR3 is CASMRSGTGGTEAFF. The CDR3 coding sequence is TGTGCCAGCATGCGCTCCGGGACAGGAGGGACTGAAGCTTTCTTT.